These 31 T cell receptor beta chains were all obtained from the same sample, sequenced in a study of T cell repertoires in cytomegalovirus infection. These receptors have no known antigen. TCRdb reprocessed the reads via MiXCR and lists one record per CDR3 protein. The sample records roughly 500,000 distinct CDR3 sequences, roughly 34% being singletons. The specimen comprised cultured PBMCs, sampled from culture after CMV antigen stimulation. These TCRs come from a human donor in good health (CMV status not recorded). Some clones in this sample may be carry-over from other donors' samples.

J is TRBJ2-1 and V is TRBV27; the D gene is possibly TRBD1 (5 bases). The CDR3 is 16 residues long. Trimming took 5 bases from V and 6 from J, leaving 20 bases between them. The germline V gene encodes CDR1 MNHEY and CDR2 SMNVEV (reference sequence). The CDR3 nucleotides are TGTGCCAGCAGTCTGCTCAAAAACCTAGGGGCCAATGAGCAGTTCTTC. The encoded protein is CASSLLKNLGANEQFF.

V and J are TRBV6-1 and TRBJ1-1; 7 positions match TRBD1. There are 15 residues in the CDR3. Germline trimming cut 6 bases from V and 0 bases from J; bases unmatched to any gene: 7. Per the germline V gene, CDR1 is MNHNS and CDR2 is SASEGT. This CDR3 is CASSLYRGMNTEAFF. The CDR3 DNA follows: TGTGCCAGCAGCCTTTACAGGGGAATGAACACTGAAGCTTTCTTT.

This clonotype was found many times. The chain is built from TRBV6-1 and TRBJ2-1; D is perhaps TRBD2 (6 bases). This CDR3 has 14 amino acids. Trimming stripped 7 bases from V and 4 bases from J, with 14 bases between. Per germline, CDR1 MNHNS and CDR2 SASEGT. The DNA of the CDR3 is TGTGCCAGCACCCCGGGAGCATCTTACAATGAGCAGTTCTTC. Translated, it gives CASTPGASYNEQFF.

This rearrangement joins TRBV28 to TRBJ2-7; TRBD1 matches 9 bases. This CDR3 is built from 14 residues. With V trimmed by 7 bases and J by 6 bases, 10 bases remained unmatched. The germline V gene encodes CDR1 MDHEN and CDR2 SYDVKM. DNA of the CDR3: TGTGCCAGCAACATACAGGGGGCCGATACCGAGCAGTACTTC. As protein: CASNIQGADTEQYF.

The J gene is TRBJ1-3, the V gene TRBV12-3 or TRBV12-4, with 10 bases lining up with TRBD1. J lost 0 bases, V lost 5 bases, and 4 bases had no gene match. This CDR3 is built from 16 residues. CDR3 nucleotides: TGTGCCAGCAGTCCCCGGACAGGGGGCTCTGGAAACACCATATATTTT. This gives the protein CASSPRTGGSGNTIYF.

This clonotype was seen more than once but under ten times. The V and J genes are TRBV7-2 and TRBJ1-3, with 7 bases that match TRBD1. Germline CDR1 reads SGHTA; CDR2 reads FQGNSA. Germline trimming cut 1 base from V and 6 bases from J; bases unmatched to any gene: 3. This CDR3 has 14 residues. This CDR3 is CASSLGGQSNTIYF. The CDR3 DNA is TGTGCCAGCAGCTTAGGGGGACAGTCAAACACCATATATTTT.

A note on this clonotype: The conserved phenylalanine or tryptophan is not found at the CDR3 terminus, so this likely reflects a read error. V and J are TRBV4-3 and TRBJ2-5; D is perhaps TRBD1 or TRBD2 (5 bases each). CDR3 length equals 16 residues. With 0 bases removed from V and 7 bases from J, the gap between germline ends came to 18 bases. CDR1 and CDR2 from the germline V gene are LGHNA and YSLEER. The CDR3 spells CASSQDWTAPTGTQYV. CDR3 coding DNA: TGCGCCAGCAGCCAAGACTGGACTGCTCCTACAGGGACCCAGTACGTC.

Only a few counts were recorded for this clonotype. The genes are TRBV10-3 and TRBJ2-1; TRBD2 agrees at 14 bases. CDR1 ENHRY and CDR2 SYGVKD come from the germline V gene. Trimming removed 5 bases from V and 3 bases from J; junction bases left unmatched: 6. The CDR3 is 17 residues long. CDR3 nucleotide sequence: TGTGCCATCAGTACGGGACTAGCGGGAGACAACTACAATGAGCAGTTCTTC. Translating gives CAISTGLAGDNYNEQFF.

The sample holds many counts of this clonotype. The chain combines TRBV7-9 with TRBJ2-5; weak D call: TRBD2 (6 bases). Germline assignment: CDR1 SEHNR and CDR2 FQNEAQ (reference sequence). V lost 5 bases and J 3 bases, leaving 13 bases between the germline ends. This CDR3 is built from 14 residues. The CDR3 DNA follows: TGTGCCAGCAGCCCCCTTGGGGGGAAAGAGACCCAGTACTTC. Residues: CASSPLGGKETQYF.

V and J are TRBV12-3 or TRBV12-4 and TRBJ2-1; the D is unclear. Trimming took off 8 bases at V and 1 base at J, with 12 bases between the two ends. The CDR3 totals 14 residues. The CDR3 loop is CASGPKESYNEQFF. The DNA for the CDR3 is TGTGCCAGCGGCCCGAAGGAATCCTACAATGAGCAGTTCTTC.

This sequence joins TRBV10-3 and TRBJ2-7, with D possibly being TRBD2 (6 bases). The germline V gene encodes CDR1 ENHRY and CDR2 SYGVKD. Trimming stripped 4 bases from V and 6 bases from J, with 13 bases between. This CDR3 has 13 residues. CDR3 protein: CAISGREVGEQYF. The DNA of the CDR3 is TGTGCCATCAGTGGCAGGGAGGTCGGCGAGCAGTACTTC.

The genes are TRBV20-1 and TRBJ2-7; TRBD1 aligns across 9 bases. This CDR3 has 12 residues. The V gene end was trimmed by 4 bases and the J gene end by 5 bases; junction bases not matched to a gene: 3. Germline-derived CDR1 and CDR2 are DFQATT and SNEGSKA (reference sequence). The CDR3 DNA reads TGCAGTGCTAAGGACAGGGGCCACGAGCAGTACTTC. Residues: CSAKDRGHEQYF.

V is TRBV27 and J is TRBJ1-1; D remains unclear. V dropped 2 bases and J dropped 0 bases, with 13 bases sitting between them. The CDR3 covers 16 residues. Looked up from germline, CDR1 is MNHEY and CDR2 is SMNVEV (reference sequence). The DNA of the CDR3 is TGTGCCAGCAGTTTAATAGGCGGCCCGTTGAACACTGAAGCTTTCTTT. Amino acid sequence: CASSLIGGPLNTEAFF.

This clonotype was recorded a few times. The J gene is TRBJ2-1, the V gene TRBV7-2; D not resolved. The CDR3 has 12 amino acids. Germline values: CDR1 SGHTA, CDR2 FQGNSA. V lost 3 bases to trimming and J lost 12 bases, with 12 bases between them. CDR3 nucleotides: TGTGCCAGCAGCTTCTCAAATACCTGGCAGTTCTTC. This codes for CASSFSNTWQFF.

The chain combines TRBV30 with TRBJ1-1; maybe TRBD1 (6 bases). Germline V gives CDR1 GTSNPN, CDR2 SVGIG (reference sequence). Trimming pared 3 bases from V and 4 bases from J, leaving 12 bases between. The CDR3 spans 13 residues. CDR3: CAWSPTGITEAFF. The CDR3 DNA sequence: TGTGCCTGGAGCCCGACAGGCATCACTGAAGCTTTCTTT.

The chain has TRBV6-2 or TRBV6-3 and TRBJ2-3, with D tentatively TRBD2 (5 bases). The CDR3 is made up of 13 amino acids. Per germline, CDR1 MNHEY and CDR2 SVGEGT. The V end was cut by 2 bases, the J end by 13 bases, with 16 bases between. Here the CDR3 DNA reads TGTGCCAGCAGTTACATTAGAGGCCCCGGGGAGTATTTT. It is translated as CASSYIRGPGEYF.

This clonotype was detected a few times. This rearrangement joins TRBV7-2 to TRBJ2-3; possible D gene TRBD1, 5 bases. This CDR3 has 15 residues. The germline V and J ends were trimmed by 5 bases and 0 bases, with 12 bases remaining between them. Germline-derived CDR1 and CDR2 are SGHTA and FQGNSA. The CDR3 here is CASSRDRPSTDTQYF. The DNA of the CDR3 is TGTGCCAGCAGCCGAGACAGACCTAGCACAGATACGCAGTATTTT.

V is TRBV28 and J is TRBJ2-1, with no clear D. CDR3 length equals 17 residues. Per the germline V gene, CDR1 is MDHEN and CDR2 is SYDVKM. Trimming shortened V by 6 bases and J by 8 bases, and 26 bases separated the two germline ends. The CDR3, as DNA: TGTGCCAGCAGCCCTGCCCCCAGTGTCCCTTTGGTAGATGAGCAGTTCTTC. This translates into CASSPAPSVPLVDEQFF.

The chain combines TRBV4-3 with TRBJ2-3; tentatively, D is TRBD2 (6 bases). The CDR3 totals 16 residues. Trimming left V 0 bases short and J 4 bases short, with 14 bases between. Germline CDR1 and CDR2: LGHNA and YSLEER. This chain's CDR3 is CASSQELGGTADTQYF. In DNA, the CDR3 is TGCGCCAGCAGCCAAGAGCTTGGGGGGACGGCAGATACGCAGTATTTT.

This clonotype was seen only once. This chain joins TRBV19 and TRBJ1-5, with D unclear. The CDR3 extends over 15 amino acids. Germline lookup yields CDR1 LNHDA and CDR2 SQIVND (reference sequence). Trimming pared 5 bases from V and 3 bases from J, leaving 14 bases between. The CDR3 DNA sequence: TGTGCCAGTAGTGCCAACGAGTTGGACAATCAGCCCCAGCATTTT. Translating gives CASSANELDNQPQHF.

The J gene is TRBJ2-5, the V gene TRBV15; 10 bases align to TRBD2. V trimming: 0 bases; J trimming: 1 base; junction bases outside the gene matches: 8. The CDR3 runs 18 residues. CDR1 is LNHNV, CDR2 YYDKDF, per germline (reference sequence). The CDR3 spells CATSRDRIAGGPQETQYF. The CDR3 DNA sequence: TGTGCCACCAGCAGAGATAGGATAGCGGGAGGCCCCCAAGAGACCCAGTACTTC. The full variable domain, its missing parts supplied by reference TRBV15 and TRBJ2-5, is DAMVIQNPRYQVTQFGKPVTLSCSQTLNHNVMYWYQQKSSQAPKLLFHYYDKDFNNEADTPDNFQSRRPNTSFCFLDIRSPGLGDTAMYLCATSRDRIAGGPQETQYFGPGTRLLVL.

This clonotype appeared a few times. The gene calls are TRBV7-8 and TRBJ1-3, with no clear D. V lost 2 bases to trimming and J lost 3 bases, with 17 bases between them. The CDR3 length is 17 residues. Germline V CDR1 and CDR2: SGHVS, FQNEAQ. The CDR3 region has the DNA TGTGCCAGCAGCTTATGGTCGGTGCTTCAAGGTGGAAACACCATATATTTT. Translated: CASSLWSVLQGGNTIYF.

This clonotype was seen only a few times. The gene calls are TRBV7-2 and TRBJ2-1; 7 bases are a match to TRBD2. The CDR3 length is 20 residues. Germline V gene lookup returns CDR1 SGHTA and CDR2 FQGNSA. With 1 base clipped from V and 4 bases from J, the junction kept 19 bases outside the gene matches. Here the CDR3 reads CASSLVVFAGVAAGYNEQFF. The DNA of the CDR3 is TGTGCCAGCAGCTTAGTCGTTTTTGCGGGAGTGGCGGCGGGATACAATGAGCAGTTCTTC.

V gene TRBV28 combines with J gene TRBJ1-2; TRBD1 is a possible D gene (6 bases). Trimming cost V 3 bases and J 2 bases, with 16 bases left between them. CDR3 size: 16 residues. Germline-derived CDR1 and CDR2 are MDHEN and SYDVKM. The CDR3 here is CASSFPSATGNYGYTF. Written as DNA, the CDR3 is TGTGCCAGCAGTTTTCCTTCGGCGACAGGAAACTATGGCTACACCTTC.

This clonotype has only a few counts. This chain connects TRBV24-1 to TRBJ2-3; D possibly corresponds to TRBD2 (6 bases). This CDR3 has 15 residues. Per germline, CDR1 KGHDR and CDR2 SFDVKD. V gave up 7 bases and J gave up 1 base, with 14 bases separating them. CDR3 nucleotides: TGTGCCACCAGAGGAAGGGACTTAGGCACAGATACGCAGTATTTT. Its translation is CATRGRDLGTDTQYF.

This clonotype was observed a few times. The V call is TRBV4-1, the J call TRBJ2-1; D tentatively reads TRBD1 or TRBD2 (5 bases each). Looked up from germline, CDR1 is MGHRA and CDR2 is YSYEKL. The CDR3 spans 14 residues. The V end was cut by 4 bases, the J end by 10 bases, with 17 bases between. The CDR3 reads CASSLGTPAREQFF. The CDR3 DNA sequence: TGCGCCAGCAGCCTCGGGACGCCGGCTCGGGAGCAGTTCTTC.

This clonotype was detected once. The chain combines TRBV24-1 with TRBJ2-1, with TRBD1 identical over 7 bases. Per the germline V gene, CDR1 is KGHDR and CDR2 is SFDVKD. The V segment lost 3 bases and the J segment 5 bases; nucleotides outside the gene matches: 3. The CDR3 runs 14 residues. CDR3 sequence: CATSDRGQNNEQFF. Here the CDR3 DNA reads TGTGCCACCAGTGATCGGGGACAGAACAATGAGCAGTTCTTC.

The rearrangement uses TRBV28 and TRBJ2-7, with 13 positions matching TRBD2. The V gene end was trimmed by 3 bases and the J gene end by 6 bases; junction bases not matched to a gene: 14. The CDR3 is 18 amino acids. Germline V gene sequence: CDR1 MDHEN, CDR2 SYDVKM. CDR3 residues: CASSFNSMRTSGRREQYF. In DNA form, the CDR3 reads TGTGCCAGCAGTTTCAACTCCATGCGGACTAGCGGGAGACGCGAGCAGTACTTC.

The rearrangement links TRBV15 to TRBJ2-7; TRBD1 or TRBD2 may be the D gene (5 bases each). V was pared by 0 bases and J by 7 bases, with 16 bases between. This CDR3 has 15 residues. Germline CDR1 and CDR2: LNHNV and YYDKDF (reference sequence). CDR3 DNA: TGTGCCACCAGCAGAGATCAGGAGAGGGGTGCGGAGCAGTACTTC. Its translation is CATSRDQERGAEQYF.

The J gene is TRBJ1-6, the V gene TRBV7-2, with D uncertain. The germline CDR1 and CDR2 sequences are SGHTA and FQGNSA. Trimming took 3 bases from V and 0 from J, leaving 9 bases between them. There are 16 residues in the CDR3. This chain's CDR3 is CASSLGSHSYNSPLHF. CDR3 coding DNA: TGTGCCAGCAGCTTGGGCAGCCACTCCTATAATTCACCCCTCCACTTT. Full variable domain (outside the CDR3, taken from reference TRBV7-2 and TRBJ1-6): GAGVSQSPSNKVTEKGKDVELRCDPISGHTALYWYRQSLGQGLEFLIYFQGNSAPDKSGLPSDRFSAERTGGSVSTLTIQRTQQEDSAVYLCASSLGSHSYNSPLHFGNGTRLTVT.

This clonotype was picked up a small number of times. The rearrangement joins TRBV4-1 to TRBJ1-1; TRBD1 might be the D (5 bases). Trimming removed 1 base at V and 7 bases at J, with 10 bases between. Per germline, CDR1 MGHRA and CDR2 YSYEKL. The CDR3 has 13 residues. CDR3 coding DNA: TGCGCCAGCAGCCAAGTTTATCAGGGTGAAGCTTTCTTT. This translates into CASSQVYQGEAFF.